This paragraph reports one T cell receptor beta chain. The antigen is not known. This sample was taken from a study of shared clonotypes between healthy human individuals. Once extracted for a subset, genomic DNA was divided evenly among several immunoSEQ plates. TCRdb keeps only in-frame clones here, not all; method: immunoSEQ multiplex PCR. Of about 1.5 million clones in the sample, under 99% were seen once. General study results and limits: The expectation was that sequencing depth would affect clonotype sharing among donors. Among the subsets, naive ones generally showed larger estimated richness than memory ones. Generation probabilities of non-shared clonotypes were lower (relative to those shared by all four donors).

Sequences were obtained from naive CD4+ T cells sorted from blood. The sample's subset: CD45RA+ positively selected. This clonotype originated in a man younger than 40 in good health.

Here the CDR3 reads CASRLDRETYEQYF. Here the CDR3 DNA reads TGTGCCAGCAGATTGGACAGGGAAACCTACGAGCAGTACTTC. The genes are TRBV6-5 and TRBJ2-7; 8 bases match TRBD1. Germline-derived CDR1 and CDR2 are MNHEY and SVGAGI. The CDR3 spans 14 residues. V trimming: 6 bases; J trimming: 2 bases; junction bases outside the gene matches: 6.